This T cell receptor beta chain derives from a study of CD8 T cells in ankylosing spondylitis. Overall study results and limits: Peripheral blood samples showed relatively rare disease-linked clones, and these clones were CD8+. There was a TCR beta motif, made of several highly homologous variants, that appeared characteristic of ankylosing spondylitis blood. There was reportedly significant enrichment of clones that were disease-linked in matched ankylosing spondylitis synovial fluid.

5'-RACE, quantitative and with molecular barcodes, yielded the TCR beta libraries. One entry per CDR3 protein results from TCRdb running MiXCR on the 5' RACE reads. The table records around 540,000 distinct CDR3 sequences, approximately 11% of them present only once. This clonotype has more than one count but fewer than ten. Its antigen is currently unknown. The CDR3 spans 13 residues. Looked up from germline, CDR1 is DFQATT and CDR2 is SNEGSKA (reference sequence). J gave up 6 bases and V 6 bases, and 5 bases lay outside the gene matches. The rearrangement links TRBV20-1 to TRBJ1-6; 7 nucleotides agree with TRBD1. The TCR was taken from a male donor with ankylosing spondylitis. Source material: blood, either unsorted or a sorted T cell fraction (not recorded which). The CDR3 DNA follows: TGCAGTGCCACCGACAGGGCTAATTCACCCCTCCACTTT. Its protein is CSATDRANSPLHF.